The next 21 T cell receptor beta chains were all read from a single sample in a study of blood T cell repertoires in COVID-19. TCRdb keeps only in-frame clones here, not all; method: immunoSEQ multiplex PCR. This table holds about 180,000 clones, approximately 88% found once. Sequencing was carried out using peripheral blood. These receptors were obtained from a young woman with acute or convalescent COVID-19.

The rearrangement uses TRBV5-1 and TRBJ1-3; D not certain. V dropped 5 bases and J dropped 2 bases, with 11 bases sitting between them. Germline values: CDR1 SGHRS, CDR2 YFSETQ. The length of the CDR3 is 14 residues. The CDR3 nucleotides are TGCGCCAGCAGGGTCGGGAGCACTGGAAACACCATATATTTT. This encodes CASRVGSTGNTIYF.

The chain couples TRBV11-3 to TRBJ2-1; 9 positions agree with TRBD2. There are 16 residues in the CDR3. CDR1 SGHNT and CDR2 YENEEA come from the germline V gene. The V and J ends lost 5 bases and 4 bases, in that order; junction bases with no gene match: 9. CDR3 region: CASSVTGLADYNEQFF. DNA for the CDR3: TGTGCCAGCAGCGTCACGGGACTAGCCGATTACAATGAGCAGTTCTTC.

The genes are TRBV5-1 and TRBJ2-3, with D perhaps TRBD1 (5 bases). CDR3 length: 15 residues. CDR1 and CDR2 from the germline V gene are SGHRS and YFSETQ. V was shortened by 0 bases and J by 4 bases, with 12 bases between the two germline ends. The CDR3 loop reads CASSLEARAPDTQYF. CDR3 DNA sequence: TGCGCCAGCAGCTTGGAGGCCAGGGCCCCAGATACGCAGTATTTT.

The table lists this clone with a count of one. This chain links TRBV2 with TRBJ1-4, with D maybe TRBD1 (5 bases). The V end was cut by 2 bases, the J end by 8 bases, with 9 bases between. The CDR3 has 13 amino acids. Per germline, CDR1 SNHLY and CDR2 FYNNEI. CDR3 sequence: CASSEQGFEKLFF. The DNA of the CDR3 is TGTGCCAGCAGTGAACAGGGCTTCGAAAAACTGTTTTTT.

V gene TRBV5-1 combines with J gene TRBJ2-6, with D possibly TRBD1 on 6 matching bases. There are 14 residues in the CDR3. With 7 bases removed from V and 5 bases from J, the gap between germline ends came to 13 bases. Germline assignment: CDR1 SGHRS and CDR2 YFSETQ. For the CDR3, the DNA is TGCGCCAGCCGGGACATTAGGTGGGCCAACGTCCTGACTTTC. Its protein is CASRDIRWANVLTF.

The chain links TRBV24-1 to TRBJ2-5, with 9 bases lining up with TRBD1. V shed 0 bases and J 5 bases; nucleotides not matched to a gene: 9. CDR1 is KGHDR and CDR2 is SFDVKD in the germline V gene. This CDR3 is built from 17 residues. CDR3 DNA: TGTGCCACCAGTGATTTGTCGGGAACAGGGGGCAGGGAGACCCAGTACTTC. Its protein product is CATSDLSGTGGRETQYF.

The sample holds one count of this clone. This chain links TRBV5-6 with TRBJ2-7; D not resolved. V shed 7 bases and J shed 6 bases, with 14 bases lying between them. CDR3 size: 12 residues. Germline-derived CDR1 and CDR2 are SGHDT and YYEEEE. The CDR3 DNA follows: TGTGCCAGCGGGCAGCAACCTGGCGAGCAGTACTTC. Its protein is CASGQQPGEQYF.

The chain carries TRBV28 and TRBJ2-7, with a weak D call TRBD1 (6 bases). Looked up from germline, CDR1 is MDHEN and CDR2 is SYDVKM. The CDR3 spans 14 residues. The ends were cut back, 3 bases at V and 3 bases at J, with 12 bases in the middle. In DNA, the CDR3 is TGTGCCAGCAGTTTGGGACGAGGGGGCTACGAGCAGTACTTC. Translation: CASSLGRGGYEQYF.

CDR3 DNA sequence: TGTGCCAGCAGCCGTGGCGGGAGCAATCAGCCCCAGCATTTT. It encodes CASSRGGSNQPQHF. The J gene is TRBJ1-5, the V gene TRBV9; no firm D call. The CDR3 runs to 14 residues. Germline V gives CDR1 SGDLS, CDR2 YYNGEE. Trimming cost V 4 bases and J 1 base, with 9 bases left between them.

Comments on this clone: This CDR3 is also generated by other DNA sequences in the sample. The V gene is TRBV5-1, the J gene TRBJ2-7; 8 bases match TRBD2. The V gene's germline CDR1 is SGHRS and CDR2 YFSETQ. With 0 bases clipped from V and 2 bases from J, the junction kept 13 bases outside the gene matches. The CDR3 covers 18 residues. DNA for the CDR3: TGCGCCAGCAGCTTGGAGCCCGCTACTAGCGGAGTTCCCTACGAGCAGTACTTC. Amino acids: CASSLEPATSGVPYEQYF.

The J gene is TRBJ2-1, the V gene TRBV29-1, with a tentative D call TRBD2 (6 bases). This CDR3 spans 16 amino acids. CDR1 and CDR2 from the germline V gene are SQVTM and ANQGSEA. The V and J ends lost 0 bases and 4 bases respectively, with 16 bases between them. CDR3 amino acids: CSVEDGRGGSYNEQFF. CDR3 in DNA: TGCAGCGTTGAAGATGGGCGGGGAGGATCTTACAATGAGCAGTTCTTC.

This chain joins TRBV11-2 and TRBJ2-1, with 12 nucleotides matching TRBD2. Germline CDR1 and CDR2: SGHAT and FQNNGV. The CDR3 is 19 residues long. J lost 0 bases, V lost 11 bases, and 17 bases had no gene match. The CDR3, as DNA: TGTGCCGGGGGCCGGCGGGGACTAGCGGGCCGGAGCTCCTACAATGAGCAGTTCTTC. It yields the protein CAGGRRGLAGRSSYNEQFF.

The chain joins TRBV19 to TRBJ2-1, with a weak D call TRBD1 (6 bases). The CDR3 is 15 residues long. The germline CDR1 and CDR2 sequences are LNHDA and SQIVND (reference sequence). V lost 2 bases and J lost 4, with 12 bases in between. The CDR3 sequence: CASSIRQVGYNEQFF. The CDR3 bases are TGTGCCAGTAGTATACGACAGGTAGGGTACAATGAGCAGTTCTTC.

As for this clone: One end of the junction does not line up with germline, which may come from a read error. This sequence joins TRBV5-8 and TRBJ2-1; the D is unclear. This CDR3 has 12 amino acids. Germline CDR1 is SGHTS and CDR2 is YDEGEE. The CDR3 here is CASSLGLVIGLF. In DNA, the CDR3 is TGTGCCAGCAGCTTAGGCCTAGTGATTGGTCTCTTC.

CDR3 in DNA: TGCGCCAGCGGGGACACCCAAGGGGGGAACACTGAAGCTTTCTTT. It yields the protein CASGDTQGGNTEAFF. The rearrangement uses TRBV5-1 and TRBJ1-1; maybe TRBD1 (6 bases). V lost 7 bases, J lost 1 base, and 17 bases lay in between. The germline CDR1 and CDR2 sequences are SGHRS and YFSETQ. The CDR3 runs to 15 residues.

V is TRBV19 and J is TRBJ2-1; 14 bases align to TRBD2. Trimming cost V 4 bases and J 4 bases; bases outside gene matches: 6. Per germline, CDR1 LNHDA and CDR2 SQIVND (reference sequence). CDR3 length: 17 amino acids. As DNA, the CDR3 is TGTGCCAGTAGTACCGGACTAGCGGGAGGCTTATACAATGAGCAGTTCTTC. Protein product: CASSTGLAGGLYNEQFF.

CDR3 protein: CASILSGTTPTDTQYF. The CDR3 region has the DNA TGTGCCAGCATCCTCTCCGGGACTACCCCAACCGATACGCAGTATTTT. This rearrangement joins TRBV28 to TRBJ2-3; 7 nucleotides agree with TRBD2. In germline, CDR1 is MDHEN, CDR2 SYDVKM. This CDR3 is built from 16 residues. J lost 6 bases, V lost 7 bases, and 16 bases had no gene match.

V gene TRBV5-1 combines with J gene TRBJ1-2; 8 positions match TRBD1. This CDR3 region has 14 residues. CDR1 is SGHRS and CDR2 is YFSETQ in the germline V gene. V lost 3 bases and J lost 3; bases outside the gene matches: 4. The CDR3 sequence is CASSWGTGDYGYTF. The CDR3 DNA reads as TGCGCCAGCAGCTGGGGGACAGGTGACTATGGCTACACCTTC. Using reference TRBV5-1 and TRBJ1-2 for the parts outside the CDR3, the full variable domain is KAGVTQTPRYLIKTRGQQVTLSCSPISGHRSVSWYQQTPGQGLQFLFEYFSETQRNKGNFPGRFSGRQFSNSRSEMNVSTLELGDSALYLCASSWGTGDYGYTFGSGTRLTVV.

This chain links TRBV4-2 with TRBJ2-7, with TRBD2 matching 7 bases. V was pared by 0 bases and J by 0 bases, with 2 bases of the junction left unmatched. CDR3 length equals 15 residues. The V gene's germline CDR1 is LGHNA and CDR2 YNFKEQ. CDR3 protein: CASSQEGGSSYEQYF. In nucleotides, the CDR3 is TGTGCCAGCAGCCAAGAGGGCGGGAGCTCCTACGAGCAGTACTTC.

V gene TRBV10-3 combines with J gene TRBJ2-5; 7 bases are shared with TRBD2. Per the germline V gene, CDR1 is ENHRY and CDR2 is SYGVKD. CDR3 length: 14 amino acids. V dropped 0 bases and J dropped 5; count of bases not matched to a gene: 3. CDR3 bases: TGTGCCATCAGTGAGTCTGGGGGGGAGGAGACCCAGTACTTC. It codes for CAISESGGEETQYF.

Notes on this clone: Compared with germline, one end of the junction differs, possibly owing to a read error. DNA of the CDR3: TGTGCCAGCAGCAGACAGGGAGATTCGCCCCTCCACTTT. Translation: CASSRQGDSPLHF. The chain joins TRBV25-1 to TRBJ1-6, with TRBD1 matching 7 bases. CDR3 length: 13 residues. The germline CDR1 and CDR2 sequences are MGHDK and SYGVNS.